This entry lists 31 T cell receptor beta chains sequenced from one sample in a study of blood T cell repertoires in COVID-19. Data came from immunoSEQ multiplex PCR; TCRdb stores just in-frame clones and leaves some out. The sample shows around 300,000 clones, 80% to 95% of them seen only once. The material sequenced was peripheral blood. The receptors derive from a woman in her thirties with COVID-19, enrolled during active disease.

The chain joins TRBV29-1 to TRBJ2-2; TRBD1 is a possible D gene (7 bases). The CDR3 runs 13 residues. Looked up from germline, CDR1 is SQVTM and CDR2 is ANQGSEA. V lost 5 bases and J 4 bases, leaving 11 bases between the germline ends. This chain's CDR3 is CSVNQGGTGELFF. The CDR3 coding sequence is TGCAGCGTTAACCAGGGGGGCACCGGGGAGCTGTTTTTT.

The CDR3 coding sequence is TGTGCCAGCAGTTTAGTTTGGGGGGGAGCTGGAAACACCATATATTTT. Protein product: CASSLVWGGAGNTIYF. The chain couples TRBV28 to TRBJ1-3; tentatively, D is TRBD1 (5 bases). Between the trimmed V and J ends, which lost 2 bases and 2 bases, there was a span of 13 bases. The CDR3 has 16 residues. Germline lookup yields CDR1 MDHEN and CDR2 SYDVKM.

The chain has TRBV7-9 and TRBJ2-1; D perhaps matches TRBD1 (6 bases). V was pared by 10 bases and J by 0 bases, with 10 bases between. CDR1 is SEHNR and CDR2 is FQNEAQ in the germline V gene (reference sequence). The CDR3 consists of 13 residues. CDR3 sequence (DNA): TGTGCCACCCAGGGGTACTCCTACAATGAGCAGTTCTTC. Its translation: CATQGYSYNEQFF. Full variable domain (missing parts from reference TRBV7-9 and TRBJ2-1): DTGVSQNPRHKITKRGQNVTFRCDPISEHNRLYWYRQTLGQGPEFLTYFQNEAQLEKSRLLSDRFSAERPKGSFSTLEIQRTEQGDSAMYLCATQGYSYNEQFFGPGTRLTVL.

The chain's CDR3 is CASNMGLAGGTNTGELFF. CDR3 nucleotides: TGTGCCAGCAACATGGGACTAGCGGGAGGAACGAACACCGGGGAGCTGTTTTTT. V and J are TRBV28 and TRBJ2-2; 15 bases are shared with TRBD2. Germline CDR1 is MDHEN and CDR2 is SYDVKM. V was clipped by 7 bases and J by 0 bases; unmatched bases: 6. The CDR3 totals 18 residues. Full variable domain (remainder filled in from reference TRBV28 and TRBJ2-2): DVKVTQSSRYLVKRTGEKVFLECVQDMDHENMFWYRQDPGLGLRLIYFSYDVKMKEKGDIPEGYSVSREKKERFSLILESASTNQTSMYLCASNMGLAGGTNTGELFFGEGSRLTVL.

The chain recombines TRBV3-1 (or the pseudogene TRBV3-2) with TRBJ1-4, with TRBD1 identical over 7 bases. This CDR3 is built from 15 residues. Germline-derived CDR1 and CDR2 are LGHDT and YNNKEL (reference sequence). The J segment lost 3 bases and the V segment lost 1 base, leaving 2 bases of the junction unmatched. The CDR3 sequence: CASSQVTGANEKLFF. The DNA of the CDR3 is TGTGCCAGCAGCCAAGTAACAGGGGCTAATGAAAAACTGTTTTTT.

This clone was counted once. The CDR3 loop reads CASSPPGETGRNQPQHF. CDR3 DNA sequence: TGTGCCAGCTCACCACCGGGGGAAACAGGGCGGAATCAGCCCCAGCATTTT. The chain employs TRBV18 and TRBJ1-5; the D gene is possibly TRBD1 (6 bases). This CDR3 is built from 17 residues. Germline-derived CDR1 and CDR2 are KGHSH and LQKENI. Trimming left V 0 bases short and J 4 bases short, with 16 bases between.

The V and J genes are TRBV19 and TRBJ2-1, with 11 bases aligning to TRBD2. J was trimmed by 7 bases and V by 1 base; bases with no gene match: 6. CDR1 and CDR2 (germline): LNHDA, SQIVND (reference sequence). This CDR3 has 16 residues. CDR3 nucleotide sequence: TGTGCCAGTAGTATAGTTAGTACTAGCGGGGGTAATGAGCAGTTCTTC. It encodes CASSIVSTSGGNEQFF.

V is TRBV30 and J is TRBJ2-2, with 10 positions matching TRBD2. Losses at the gene ends were 5 bases for V and 2 bases for J; bases not matched to a gene: 8. The CDR3 runs 16 residues. Germline-derived CDR1 and CDR2 are GTSNPN and SVGIG (reference sequence). This CDR3 reads CAWGGSSGRNTGELFF. For the CDR3, the DNA is TGTGCCTGGGGGGGGTCTAGCGGGAGAAACACCGGGGAGCTGTTTTTT.

The rearrangement joins TRBV10-3 to TRBJ1-5, with 7 bases that match TRBD1. The CDR3 length is 16 residues. Germline values: CDR1 ENHRY, CDR2 SYGVKD. V gave up 2 bases and J gave up 9 bases; unmatched junction bases: 13. The CDR3 nucleotides are TGTGCCATCAGTGAGGGGTCACGGGACAGACTAGGGCCCCAGCATTTT. Its translation: CAISEGSRDRLGPQHF.

The chain recombines TRBV27 with TRBJ2-7; 7 bases match TRBD1. V lost 5 bases to trimming and J lost 6 bases; unmatched junction nucleotides: 7. The CDR3 spans 13 residues. Germline V gene lookup returns CDR1 MNHEY and CDR2 SMNVEV (reference sequence). The CDR3 loop is CASSRDRTGEQYF. CDR3 DNA: TGTGCCAGCAGTCGGGACAGAACAGGCGAGCAGTACTTC.

V gene TRBV2 combines with J gene TRBJ2-6, with 10 positions matching TRBD1. The germline CDR1 and CDR2 sequences are SNHLY and FYNNEI. There are 17 residues in the CDR3. The V and J ends lost 6 bases and 0 bases, in that order; junction bases with no gene match: 5. For the CDR3, the DNA is TGTGCCAGCAGCAGGGACAGGGGATTCTCTGGGGCCAACGTCCTGACTTTC. It encodes CASSRDRGFSGANVLTF. Variable domain in full (rest from reference TRBV2 and TRBJ2-6): EPEVTQTPSHQVTQMGQEVILRCVPISNHLYFYWYRQILGQKVEFLVSFYNNEISEKSEIFDDQFSVERPDGSNFTLKIRSTKLEDSAMYFCASSRDRGFSGANVLTFGAGSRLTVL.

The chain is built from TRBV12-5 and TRBJ2-1, with TRBD1 matching over 7 bases. Trimming removed 6 bases from V and 4 bases from J; junction bases left unmatched: 12. Germline-derived CDR1 and CDR2 are LGHNT and FRNRAP. The CDR3 spans 16 residues. The CDR3: CASGMDTGDLYNEQFF. CDR3 DNA: TGTGCTAGTGGCATGGATACAGGGGATCTATACAATGAGCAGTTCTTC.

The rearrangement joins TRBV3-1 (or the pseudogene TRBV3-2) to TRBJ1-3; D gene ambiguous. Trimming removed 0 bases at V and 4 bases at J, with 13 bases between. Germline CDR1 and CDR2: LGHDT and YNNKEL (reference sequence). The CDR3 consists of 16 residues. The CDR3 protein is CASSQDQGRPGNTIYF. In DNA form, the CDR3 reads TGTGCCAGCAGCCAAGATCAAGGCAGGCCCGGAAACACCATATATTTT.

The rearrangement links TRBV28 to TRBJ1-4; D is ambiguous. Trimming stripped 7 bases from V and 4 bases from J, with 7 bases between. Germline lookup yields CDR1 MDHEN and CDR2 SYDVKM. The CDR3 consists of 12 residues. The CDR3 DNA reads as TGTGCCAGCAAACCCAGTAATGAAAAACTGTTTTTT. This gives the protein CASKPSNEKLFF. The variable domain in full, completed from reference TRBV28 and TRBJ1-4, reads DVKVTQSSRYLVKRTGEKVFLECVQDMDHENMFWYRQDPGLGLRLIYFSYDVKMKEKGDIPEGYSVSREKKERFSLILESASTNQTSMYLCASKPSNEKLFFGSGTQLSVL.

This clone was seen a single time. The chain has TRBV2 and TRBJ1-5; D is possibly TRBD1 (6 bases). This CDR3 comprises 14 residues. The germline CDR1 and CDR2 sequences are SNHLY and FYNNEI. V was shortened by 9 bases and J by 4 bases, with 16 bases between the two germline ends. The CDR3 DNA reads TGTGCCAGTAGAGAGCTCAGGGGTAATCAGCCCCAGCATTTT. Residues: CASRELRGNQPQHF.

V gene TRBV2 combines with J gene TRBJ2-7; tentative D call: TRBD2 (5 bases). Germline V gives CDR1 SNHLY, CDR2 FYNNEI. Trimming shortened V by 1 base and J by 4 bases, and 8 bases separated the two germline ends. The CDR3 consists of 13 residues. The CDR3: CASSEGSAYEQYF. The CDR3, as DNA: TGTGCCAGCAGTGAAGGTAGCGCATACGAGCAGTACTTC.

This clone came up once. V gene TRBV2 combines with J gene TRBJ2-1, with 9 bases fitting TRBD1. Per germline, CDR1 SNHLY and CDR2 FYNNEI. CDR3 length: 15 residues. V lost 6 bases, J lost 6 bases, and 9 bases stayed unmatched. CDR3 sequence: CASRAGTGLVNEQFF. The CDR3, as DNA: TGTGCCAGCAGAGCCGGGACAGGGCTGGTCAATGAGCAGTTCTTC. Supplemented by reference TRBV2 and TRBJ2-1, the full variable domain reads EPEVTQTPSHQVTQMGQEVILRCVPISNHLYFYWYRQILGQKVEFLVSFYNNEISEKSEIFDDQFSVERPDGSNFTLKIRSTKLEDSAMYFCASRAGTGLVNEQFFGPGTRLTVL.

The chain has TRBV5-6 and TRBJ2-5; D may be TRBD2 (7 bases). The CDR3 runs to 15 residues. Trimming shortened V by 5 bases and J by 2 bases, and 16 bases separated the two germline ends. The germline CDR1 and CDR2 sequences are SGHDT and YYEEEE. Here the CDR3 DNA reads TGTGCCAGCAGGCAGGACGGGGGGCCGCAAGAGACCCAGTACTTC. Translated: CASRQDGGPQETQYF.

As concerns this clone: Other DNA variants within this sample encode the same CDR3. This rearrangement joins TRBV27 to TRBJ1-2, with 9 nucleotides matching TRBD1. CDR1 and CDR2 (germline): MNHEY, SMNVEV (reference sequence). The ends lost 7 bases at V and 8 bases at J; junction bases unmatched: 20. This CDR3 is built from 17 residues. Here the CDR3 DNA reads TGTGCCAGCAATCCACATCCCGCGGGACAGGGAAATAAAGGCTACACCTTC. Residues: CASNPHPAGQGNKGYTF.

The chain combines TRBV7-7 with TRBJ1-2, with D unresolved. The CDR3 extends over 11 amino acids. Trimming took 2 bases from V and 5 from J, leaving 3 bases between them. Per the germline V gene, CDR1 is SSHAT and CDR2 is FNYEAQ (reference sequence). CDR3 sequence reads: CASSLSYGYTF. In DNA form, the CDR3 reads TGTGCCAGCAGCTTATCATATGGCTACACCTTC.

This chain joins TRBV5-1 and TRBJ2-1, with D possibly being TRBD2 (6 bases). CDR1 SGHRS and CDR2 YFSETQ come from the germline V gene. Trimming cost V 6 bases and J 2 bases, with 15 bases left between them. The CDR3 is 15 amino acids. DNA of the CDR3: TGCGCCAGCACTGAGAACTCGGGGGCCTACAATGAGCAGTTCTTC. This encodes CASTENSGAYNEQFF.

The rearrangement links TRBV7-2 to TRBJ2-7; perhaps TRBD1 as D (5 bases). The ends were cut back, 0 bases at V and 3 bases at J, with 6 bases in the middle. The CDR3 is 13 residues long. The germline gives CDR1 SGHTA, CDR2 FQGNSA. The CDR3 here is CASSLARVYEQYF. The CDR3 DNA reads as TGTGCCAGCAGCTTAGCCAGGGTCTACGAGCAGTACTTC.

The rearrangement joins TRBV3-1 (or the pseudogene TRBV3-2) to TRBJ2-7; D perhaps matches TRBD1 (6 bases). The ends were cut back, 1 base at V and 7 bases at J, with 8 bases in the middle. This CDR3 region has 12 residues. The germline gives CDR1 LGHDT, CDR2 YNNKEL (reference sequence). The CDR3 reads CASSQGGREQYF. For the CDR3, the DNA is TGTGCCAGCAGCCAAGGGGGGCGAGAGCAGTACTTC.

The gene calls are TRBV5-1 and TRBJ1-1, with D tentatively TRBD1 (6 bases). V gave up 3 bases and J gave up 1 base, with 10 bases separating them. The CDR3 is 14 amino acids. Per the germline V gene, CDR1 is SGHRS and CDR2 is YFSETQ. The CDR3 DNA reads as TGCGCCAGCAGCTGGACAGCTCAGAACACTGAAGCTTTCTTT. Translation: CASSWTAQNTEAFF.

The chain employs TRBV11-2 and TRBJ2-3; 13 nucleotides agree with TRBD2. J gave up 0 bases and V 4 bases, and 7 bases lay outside the gene matches. The CDR3 covers 18 residues. The germline V gene has CDR1 SGHAT and CDR2 FQNNGV. The CDR3 nucleotides are TGTGCCAGCAGCTGGGGACTAGCGGGACCACTTAGCACAGATACGCAGTATTTT. Translating gives CASSWGLAGPLSTDTQYF.

The CDR3 bases are TGTGCCAGCAGTGAAGCGCGAACAGGGGTAATCTATGGCTACACCTTC. It specifies CASSEARTGVIYGYTF. V gene TRBV6-1 combines with J gene TRBJ1-2; 7 nucleotides align to TRBD1. CDR1 and CDR2 from the germline V gene are MNHNS and SASEGT. V lost 0 bases and J lost 4; bases outside the gene matches: 8. This CDR3 comprises 16 residues.

The chain carries TRBV5-4 and TRBJ2-1; D gene ambiguous. Looked up from germline, CDR1 is SGHNT and CDR2 is YYREEE (reference sequence). This CDR3 is 11 amino acids long. V was trimmed by 4 bases and J by 8 bases, leaving 7 bases between them. The CDR3 DNA follows: TGTGCCAGCAGCCAAAATCATGAGCAGTTCTTC. Protein: CASSQNHEQFF.

This clone was counted once. The CDR3, as DNA: TGCGCCAGCAGTGAGAGGGCAGGGGCTGAAGCTTTCTTT. It is translated as CASSERAGAEAFF. The chain carries TRBV10-1 and TRBJ1-1; tentatively, D is TRBD1 (6 bases). Between the trimmed V and J ends, which lost 2 bases and 6 bases, there was a span of 10 bases. Germline loops: CDR1 WNHNN, CDR2 SYGVQD (reference sequence). This CDR3 comprises 13 residues.

The rearrangement links TRBV5-6 to TRBJ1-1; 7 positions match TRBD1. Germline CDR1 SGHDT, CDR2 YYEEEE. After removal of 4 bases from V and 4 bases from J, the junction contained 7 bases not matched to a gene. This CDR3 spans 14 amino acids. The CDR3 loop reads CASSPQGGFTEAFF. CDR3 sequence (DNA): TGTGCCAGCAGCCCTCAGGGGGGATTCACTGAAGCTTTCTTT.

The chain links TRBV27 to TRBJ1-1; perhaps TRBD1 as D (5 bases). Germline V gene lookup returns CDR1 MNHEY and CDR2 SMNVEV (reference sequence). Deletions cut 5 bases from V and 6 bases from J, with 13 bases between. This CDR3 comprises 13 residues. CDR3 in amino acids: CASSLQGGPEAFF. CDR3 DNA sequence: TGTGCCAGCAGTCTTCAGGGTGGGCCTGAAGCTTTCTTT.

The genes are TRBV25-1 and TRBJ1-2; 11 nucleotides agree with TRBD1. Germline V gene lookup returns CDR1 MGHDK and CDR2 SYGVNS. The CDR3 runs 15 residues. With 3 bases clipped from V and 7 bases from J, the junction kept 7 bases outside the gene matches. The CDR3 protein is CASSDRGTGGGGYTF. The DNA of the CDR3 is TGTGCCAGCAGTGACCGGGGGACAGGGGGTGGTGGCTACACCTTC.